This T cell receptor (beta chain) was sequenced in a study of blood T cell repertoires in COVID-19. Germline V gives CDR1 SNHLY, CDR2 FYNNEI. CDR3 length: 15 residues. V was trimmed by 3 bases and J by 2 bases, leaving 11 bases between them. The cohort comprised adults aged about 18 to 100 years residing in approximately 25 US areas. Clones were sequenced by immunoSEQ multiplex PCR, and TCRdb holds only the in-frame ones, with some missing. The data contain some 130,000 clones, about 86% of them seen just once; the ten biggest clones take up about 2.5%. The sample taken for sequencing was PBMCs or T cells enriched from blood (not recorded which). The TCR comes from a woman in her fifties or sixties who had recovered from COVID-19. J is TRBJ2-1 and V is TRBV2; no clear D. Here the CDR3 reads CASSDVLRAYNEQFF. As DNA, the CDR3 is TGTGCCAGCAGTGATGTTTTACGAGCCTACAATGAGCAGTTCTTC.